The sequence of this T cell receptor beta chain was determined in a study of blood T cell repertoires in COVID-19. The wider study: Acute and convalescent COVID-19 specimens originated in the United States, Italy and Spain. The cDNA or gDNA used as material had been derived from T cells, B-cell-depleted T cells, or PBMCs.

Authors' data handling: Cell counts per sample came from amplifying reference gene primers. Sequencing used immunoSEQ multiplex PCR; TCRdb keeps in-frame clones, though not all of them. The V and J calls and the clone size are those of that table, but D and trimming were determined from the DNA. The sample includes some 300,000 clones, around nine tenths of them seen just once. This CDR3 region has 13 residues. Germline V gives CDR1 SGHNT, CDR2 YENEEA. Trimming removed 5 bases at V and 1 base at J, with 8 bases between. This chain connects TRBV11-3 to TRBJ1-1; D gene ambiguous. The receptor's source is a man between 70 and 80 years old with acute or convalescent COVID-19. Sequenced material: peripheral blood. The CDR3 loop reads CASSATTNTEAFF. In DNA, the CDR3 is TGTGCCAGCAGCGCGACAACGAACACTGAAGCTTTCTTT.